This T cell receptor (beta chain) was sequenced for a study of blood T cell repertoires in COVID-19. On the study more broadly: Nucleic acid was either cDNA or gDNA, and it came from T cells, B-cell-depleted T cells, or PBMCs.

Only in-frame clones appear in the TCRdb table, and some are missing; sequencing was by immunoSEQ multiplex PCR. Of about 100,000 clones in the sample, about 80% were seen once. V was shortened by 5 bases and J by 6 bases, with 13 bases between the two germline ends. This CDR3 contains 14 residues. The germline gives CDR1 LNHDA, CDR2 SQIVND (reference sequence). The source is a woman aged 70-85 years with acute or convalescent COVID-19. The sample comprised peripheral blood. The chain employs TRBV19 and TRBJ1-4; D may be TRBD1 (5 bases). The CDR3 sequence is CASSPGLGDEKLFF. CDR3 nucleotides: TGTGCCAGTAGTCCCGGGCTAGGGGATGAAAAACTGTTTTTT.